This T cell receptor beta chain was identified in a study of blood T cell repertoires in COVID-19. Study context: Acute and convalescent COVID-19 samples came from the United States, Italy and Spain.

This clone came up once. Other DNA sequences in this specimen translate into the identical CDR3. Under the authors' procedure: Amplification from reference gene primers served as the basis for estimated nucleated cell counts. This table comes from immunoSEQ multiplex PCR, and its TCRdb copy is limited to in-frame clones, with some not included. That table gives V, J and clone size, and the DNA gave D and trimming. The sample includes tens of thousands of clones, roughly 91% of them seen just once. This sequence originates from a woman of 80 years or more with acute or convalescent COVID-19. The sample was peripheral blood.

In DNA, the CDR3 is TGTGCCAGCAGTCCCGGGACAGGGGGGGAAAAACTGTTTTTT. Residues: CASSPGTGGEKLFF. The chain combines TRBV27 with TRBJ1-4, with 11 bases identical to TRBD1. Germline V gives CDR1 MNHEY, CDR2 SMNVEV (reference sequence). This CDR3 contains 14 residues. The V gene end was trimmed by 5 bases and the J gene end by 8 bases; junction bases not matched to a gene: 4. Based on the CDR3 plus reference TRBV27 and TRBJ1-4, the full variable domain is EAQVTQNPRYLITVTGKKLTVTCSQNMNHEYMSWYRQDPGLGLRQIYYSMNVEVTDKGDVPEGYKVSRKEKRNFPLILESPSPNQTSLYFCASSPGTGGEKLFFGSGTQLSVL.